The 26 T cell receptor beta chains below were found in one sample sequenced in a study of T cell changes during pregnancy in multiple sclerosis. Clones were sequenced by immunoSEQ multiplex PCR, and TCRdb holds only the in-frame ones, with some missing. Of 70,000 to 95,000 clones listed, around 93% are singletons. This specimen consisted of peripheral blood, obtained in the third trimester of pregnancy. Every receptor here comes from a female donor with multiple sclerosis, enrolled in a pregnancy study.

The rearrangement joins TRBV2 to TRBJ2-1; tentative D call: TRBD2 (5 bases). CDR1 and CDR2 (germline): SNHLY, FYNNEI. V gave up 1 base and J gave up 1 base, with 8 bases separating them. The CDR3 is 15 amino acids. The CDR3 nucleotides are TGTGCCAGCAGTGAAGGACTATCTTCCTACAATGAGCAGTTCTTC. As protein: CASSEGLSSYNEQFF.

The V gene is TRBV28, the J gene TRBJ2-7; D gene ambiguous. CDR3 length: 14 amino acids. CDR1 MDHEN and CDR2 SYDVKM come from the germline V gene. Trimming took off 3 bases at V and 4 bases at J, with 13 bases between the two ends. DNA for the CDR3: TGTGCCAGCAGTTTTGTGAGTTCCCTATACGAGCAGTACTTC. Amino acid sequence: CASSFVSSLYEQYF.

This chain joins TRBV13 and TRBJ2-7; 9 nucleotides line up with TRBD1. J lost 5 bases, V lost 2 bases, and 7 bases had no gene match. This CDR3 contains 15 residues. Germline values: CDR1 PRHDT, CDR2 FYEKMQ (reference sequence). CDR3 protein: CASSLFNRGPNEQYF. The CDR3 region has the DNA TGTGCCAGCAGCTTATTTAACAGGGGGCCTAACGAGCAGTACTTC.

The chain uses TRBV13 and TRBJ2-5; TRBD2 matches at 8 bases. Germline assignment: CDR1 PRHDT and CDR2 FYEKMQ (reference sequence). After removal of 7 bases from V and 4 bases from J, the junction contained 5 bases not matched to a gene. The CDR3 extends over 13 amino acids. The CDR3 region is CASTSGPSETQYF. Written as DNA, the CDR3 is TGTGCCAGCACTAGCGGGCCCTCAGAGACCCAGTACTTC.

V gene TRBV6-6 combines with J gene TRBJ2-2, with D tentatively TRBD1 (6 bases). Germline CDR1 and CDR2: MNHNY and SVGAGI (reference sequence). This CDR3 contains 16 residues. V was pared by 4 bases and J by 6 bases, with 18 bases between. The CDR3 sequence: CASSFSRGALPGELFF. The CDR3 DNA reads TGTGCCAGCAGTTTTTCCAGGGGAGCCCTCCCCGGGGAGCTGTTTTTT.

This clone was detected once. The gene calls are TRBV28 and TRBJ1-5; TRBD1 aligns across 8 bases. The germline V gene encodes CDR1 MDHEN and CDR2 SYDVKM. The junction had 7 bases not matched to a gene; V was cut back by 6 bases and J by 0 bases. The CDR3 runs to 16 residues. CDR3 bases: TGTGCCAGCAGCTACGGACAGGGAACTAGCAATCAGCCCCAGCATTTT. Translated: CASSYGQGTSNQPQHF.

The chain carries TRBV7-9 and TRBJ2-5, with D perhaps matching TRBD1 (5 bases). V shed 5 bases and J shed 1 base, with 11 bases lying between them. In germline, CDR1 is SEHNR, CDR2 FQNEAQ (reference sequence). CDR3 size: 14 residues. CDR3: CASSPRQPQETQYF. In DNA form, the CDR3 reads TGTGCCAGCAGCCCTAGACAGCCCCAAGAGACCCAGTACTTC.

The V call is TRBV14, the J call TRBJ2-7; D remains ambiguous. Germline loops: CDR1 SGHDN, CDR2 FVKESK. The CDR3 sequence is 13 residues long. Deletions cut 3 bases from V and 0 bases from J, with 6 bases between. This chain's CDR3 is CASSQGTSYEQYF. DNA for the CDR3: TGTGCCAGCAGCCAGGGCACCTCCTACGAGCAGTACTTC.

This clone was detected only once. The CDR3 DNA reads as TGTGCCATCAGTGATGACTATGAGCAGTTCTTC. Its translation is CAISDDYEQFF. The rearrangement joins TRBV10-3 to TRBJ2-1; D ambiguous. With 3 bases removed from V and 8 bases from J, the gap between germline ends came to 5 bases. The germline V gene has CDR1 ENHRY and CDR2 SYGVKD. The length of the CDR3 is 11 residues.

The chain carries TRBV29-1 and TRBJ2-4; tentative D call: TRBD1 (6 bases). In germline, CDR1 is SQVTM, CDR2 ANQGSEA. Trimming stripped 6 bases from V and 6 bases from J, with 15 bases between. The CDR3 runs to 13 residues. The CDR3 loop is CSVNRVVGNIQYF. CDR3 bases: TGCAGCGTAAACAGGGTAGTGGGAAACATTCAGTACTTC.

The chain couples TRBV5-1 to TRBJ2-5; D remains unclear. This CDR3 contains 13 residues. The germline gives CDR1 SGHRS, CDR2 YFSETQ. V lost 0 bases to trimming and J lost 5 bases, with 8 bases between them. The CDR3 region is CASSLADSETQYF. The DNA for the CDR3 is TGCGCCAGCAGCTTGGCCGATAGTGAGACCCAGTACTTC.

The rearrangement joins TRBV19 to TRBJ2-7; D might be TRBD1 (5 bases). V dropped 3 bases and J dropped 5 bases, with 11 bases sitting between them. Germline V CDR1 and CDR2: LNHDA, SQIVND (reference sequence). CDR3 length equals 13 residues. CDR3 protein: CASSIQGSHEQYF. The CDR3 nucleotides read TGTGCCAGTAGTATCCAGGGTTCCCACGAGCAGTACTTC.

The chain uses TRBV5-4 and TRBJ2-3; TRBD2 is a possible D gene (6 bases). The CDR3 totals 13 residues. Per germline, CDR1 SGHNT and CDR2 YYREEE (reference sequence). Trimming pared 4 bases from V and 4 bases from J, leaving 10 bases between. The CDR3 DNA is TGTGCCAGCAGCCCTACGGGGGCAGATACGCAGTATTTT. This encodes CASSPTGADTQYF.

The CDR3 nucleotides are TGTGCCAGCATGGCACAAATTAGCAATCAGCCCCAGCATTTT. The encoded protein is CASMAQISNQPQHF. This chain connects TRBV28 to TRBJ1-5, with D unresolved. The CDR3 extends over 14 amino acids. From germline, CDR1 is MDHEN and CDR2 SYDVKM. Trimming shortened V by 7 bases and J by 0 bases, and 10 bases separated the two germline ends. Full variable domain (remainder filled in from reference TRBV28 and TRBJ1-5): DVKVTQSSRYLVKRTGEKVFLECVQDMDHENMFWYRQDPGLGLRLIYFSYDVKMKEKGDIPEGYSVSREKKERFSLILESASTNQTSMYLCASMAQISNQPQHFGDGTRLSIL.

The chain combines TRBV11-3 with TRBJ2-1; 8 bases map to TRBD2. CDR1 and CDR2 (germline): SGHNT, YENEEA. After removal of 5 bases from V and 6 bases from J, the junction contained 9 bases not matched to a gene. The CDR3 extends over 15 amino acids. The CDR3 region is CASSGTGTSSNEQFF. In nucleotides, the CDR3 is TGTGCCAGCAGCGGTACCGGGACTAGTTCCAATGAGCAGTTCTTC.

V and J are TRBV15 and TRBJ1-2; D remains unclear. The CDR3 totals 14 residues. Trimming left V 0 bases short and J 4 bases short, with 9 bases between. Per germline, CDR1 LNHNV and CDR2 YYDKDF (reference sequence). This CDR3 is CATSRDRGSYGYTF. The CDR3 nucleotides are TGTGCCACCAGCAGAGATCGGGGATCCTATGGCTACACCTTC.

The rearrangement links TRBV4-2 to TRBJ2-1; 11 bases fit TRBD2. Trimming took 1 base from V and 2 from J; bases not matched to a gene: 4. Germline CDR1 and CDR2: LGHNA and YNFKEQ. The CDR3 is made up of 17 amino acids. The CDR3: CASSQALLAGAYNEQFF. The CDR3 DNA is TGTGCCAGCAGCCAAGCCCTACTAGCGGGAGCCTACAATGAGCAGTTCTTC.

With respect to this clone: In the same sample, other DNA sequences code for this CDR3. The chain couples TRBV11-2 to TRBJ2-7; D ambiguous. The germline V gene encodes CDR1 SGHAT and CDR2 FQNNGV. Trimming removed 6 bases at V and 2 bases at J, with 5 bases between. The CDR3 is 11 residues long. The CDR3 loop is CASSFTYEQYF. The CDR3 DNA reads as TGTGCCAGCAGTTTCACCTACGAGCAGTACTTC.

The V gene is TRBV9, the J gene TRBJ2-1; 10 bases are a match to TRBD2. Trimming removed 3 bases from V and 9 bases from J; junction bases left unmatched: 6. There are 14 residues in the CDR3. CDR1 and CDR2 from the germline V gene are SGDLS and YYNGEE. The chain's CDR3 is CASSGSGRAGEQFF. The CDR3 DNA reads TGTGCCAGCAGCGGGAGCGGGAGGGCCGGTGAGCAGTTCTTC.

The chain has TRBV5-1 and TRBJ1-1; TRBD1 is a possible D gene (6 bases). CDR3 length: 14 amino acids. The V gene lost 3 bases and the J gene lost 4 bases, with 13 bases spanning the gap. The germline CDR1 and CDR2 sequences are SGHRS and YFSETQ. CDR3 sequence reads: CASSWGGGITEAFF. Here the CDR3 DNA reads TGCGCCAGCAGCTGGGGGGGCGGGATCACTGAAGCTTTCTTT.

The chain has TRBV5-6 and TRBJ1-5, with 9 bases matching TRBD1. Losses at the gene ends were 1 base for V and 9 bases for J; bases not matched to a gene: 11. This CDR3 comprises 16 residues. Germline loops: CDR1 SGHDT, CDR2 YYEEEE. CDR3 in amino acids: CASSLSTGGPFRPQHF. The CDR3 region has the DNA TGTGCCAGCAGCTTGTCGACAGGGGGACCGTTTCGGCCCCAGCATTTT.

The V call is TRBV29-1, the J call TRBJ2-7; 10 nucleotides agree with TRBD2. Germline assignment: CDR1 SQVTM and CDR2 ANQGSEA. V lost 4 bases to trimming and J lost 1 base; unmatched junction nucleotides: 4. The CDR3 spans 14 residues. DNA for the CDR3: TGCAGCGTTGTAGGACTAGCGGATTCCTACGAGCAGTACTTC. Its translation is CSVVGLADSYEQYF.

The CDR3 reads CSATSGSGKEQYF. DNA for the CDR3: TGCAGCGCCACTAGCGGGAGTGGGAAGGAGCAGTACTTC. The rearrangement links TRBV29-1 to TRBJ2-7, with 11 bases that match TRBD2. CDR3 length: 13 residues. Germline loops: CDR1 SQVTM, CDR2 ANQGSEA. J lost 7 bases, V lost 7 bases, and 9 bases had no gene match.

This sequence joins TRBV9 and TRBJ1-2; TRBD1 matches 7 bases. The ends lost 4 bases at V and 0 bases at J; junction bases unmatched: 6. The CDR3 is 15 amino acids. Germline V gene lookup returns CDR1 SGDLS and CDR2 YYNGEE. As DNA, the CDR3 is TGTGCCAGCAGCCCCCGACAGGGTACTAACTATGGCTACACCTTC. Protein sequence: CASSPRQGTNYGYTF.

The chain recombines TRBV9 with TRBJ1-2; possible D gene TRBD1, 5 bases. V was clipped by 5 bases and J by 0 bases, with 11 bases between them. This CDR3 is 14 amino acids long. Per germline, CDR1 SGDLS and CDR2 YYNGEE. CDR3 DNA sequence: TGTGCCAGCAGAGGGGCTATAGCTAACTATGGCTACACCTTC. Amino acid sequence: CASRGAIANYGYTF.

J is TRBJ1-4 and V is TRBV27; D uncertain. Trimming shortened V by 3 bases and J by 8 bases, and 16 bases separated the two germline ends. Germline V gene data show CDR1 as MNHEY and CDR2 as SMNVEV (reference sequence). The CDR3 loop spans 15 amino acids. Here the CDR3 reads CASSFGPGSGEKLFF. The CDR3 bases are TGTGCCAGCAGTTTTGGGCCCGGGAGTGGGGAAAAACTGTTTTTT.